These T cell receptor beta chains were read from a single sample in a study of blood T cell repertoires in COVID-19. Data came from immunoSEQ multiplex PCR; TCRdb stores just in-frame clones and leaves some out. This sample has roughly 430,000 clones, with 88% found just once. Sequencing was carried out using PBMCs or T cells enriched from blood (not recorded which). The receptor set was obtained from a woman in her 40s with acute COVID-19. Both conserved end residues are part of each CDR3. The D gene is left open where the match is weak. The listing skips clone size in some rows; elsewhere it reads once, few, many or a size class.

j_gene | abundance | v_gene | d_gene | CDR3aa | CDR3nt
TRBJ1-2 | . | TRBV5-1 | TRBD1 | CASSLGTGALANYGYTF | TGCGCCAGCAGCTTAGGGACAGGGGCGTTAGCTAACTATGGCTACACCTTC
TRBJ2-1 | . | TRBV30 | . | CAWSAGGANEQFF | TGTGCCTGGAGCGCCGGAGGGGCCAATGAGCAGTTCTTC
TRBJ1-5 | . | TRBV11-2 | TRBD1 | CASSLDRGRDQPQHF | TGTGCCAGCAGTCTAGACAGGGGACGGGATCAGCCCCAGCATTTT
TRBJ2-1 | . | TRBV7-6 | TRBD2 | CASSLVGGDYYNEQFF | TGTGCCAGCAGCTTAGTAGGCGGGGACTACTACAATGAGCAGTTCTTC
TRBJ2-3 | few | TRBV10-1 | . | CASSGENTDTQYF | TGCGCCAGCAGTGGGGAGAACACAGATACGCAGTATTTT
TRBJ2-5 | . | TRBV12-3/TRBV12-4 | . | CASRPLGGETQYF | TGTGCCAGCAGACCGCTAGGAGGAGAGACCCAGTACTTC
TRBJ2-3 | . | TRBV4-2 | . | CASSKGDFPGHTQYF | TGTGCCAGCAGCAAAGGGGACTTCCCTGGGCATACGCAGTATTTT
TRBJ1-2 | . | TRBV5-1 | . | CASSVDNNYGYTF | TGCGCCAGCAGCGTGGACAATAACTATGGCTACACCTTC
TRBJ1-4 | once | TRBV5-4 | . | CASSPYGEKLFF | TGTGCCAGCAGCCCATACGGTGAAAAACTGTTTTTT
TRBJ1-4 | . | TRBV5-5 | . | CASSLDRNEKLFF | TGTGCCAGCAGCTTGGACAGAAATGAAAAACTGTTTTTT
TRBJ1-3 | . | TRBV6-5 | . | CASSPGITGNTIYF | TGTGCCAGCAGCCCAGGGATTACTGGAAACACCATATATTTT
TRBJ2-1 | . | TRBV5-1 | TRBD2 | CASSLAASGGPGEQFF | TGCGCCAGCAGCTTGGCGGCTAGCGGGGGGCCGGGTGAGCAGTTCTTC
TRBJ1-1 | . | TRBV29-1 | . | CSVEWGLNTEAFF | TGCAGCGTTGAGTGGGGCCTAAACACTGAAGCTTTCTTT
TRBJ2-2 | once | TRBV6-4 | TRBD2 | CASSRLAGGANTGELFF | TGTGCCAGCAGTCGACTAGCGGGGGGCGCGAACACCGGGGAGCTGTTTTTT
TRBJ1-2 | . | TRBV10-3 | . | CATPEGGEGYTF | TGTGCCACCCCAGAAGGAGGCGAGGGCTACACCTTC
TRBJ1-2 | once | TRBV6-5 | TRBD1 | CASSRTGYGYTF | TGTGCCAGCAGTAGGACAGGATACGGCTACACCTTC
TRBJ1-1 | . | TRBV5-6 | TRBD1 | CASSLTGGAYTEAFF | TGTGCCAGCAGCTTAACAGGGGGCGCTTACACTGAAGCTTTCTTT
TRBJ2-7 | . | TRBV6-5 | TRBD1 | CASMSGQGNPGEQYF | TGTGCCAGCATGTCGGGACAGGGGAACCCTGGTGAGCAGTACTTC
TRBJ2-3 | . | TRBV30 | . | CAWSTDRTSTDTQYF | TGTGCCTGGAGTACCGACAGGACTAGCACAGATACGCAGTATTTT
TRBJ1-1 | . | TRBV30 | TRBD1 | CAATTGGPEAFF | TGTGCCGCCACTACAGGGGGCCCTGAAGCTTTCTTT
TRBJ2-5 | . | TRBV9 | TRBD2 | CASSARGGSLETQYF | TGTGCCAGCAGCGCCCGGGGGGGCAGCCTGGAGACCCAGTACTTC
TRBJ1-4 | . | TRBV5-1 | . | CASSLNRATNEKLFF | TGCGCCAGCAGCTTGAATCGAGCAACTAATGAAAAACTGTTTTTT
TRBJ1-2 | . | TRBV9 | TRBD1 | CASSSTSTGDYGYTF | TGTGCCAGCAGCTCTACTTCGACAGGGGACTATGGCTACACCTTC
TRBJ2-7 | . | TRBV6-5 | TRBD1 | CASSLPGQVSYEQYF | TGTGCCAGCAGTCTTCCGGGACAGGTATCCTACGAGCAGTACTTC
TRBJ1-2 | . | TRBV19 | TRBD1 | CASRTGGSGYTF | TGTGCCAGTCGCACAGGGGGCTCTGGCTACACCTTC
TRBJ2-1 | once | TRBV24-1 | . | CATSGKGGNEQFF | TGTGCCACCAGTGGGAAGGGGGGGAATGAGCAGTTCTTC
TRBJ1-2 | . | TRBV7-2 | TRBD1 | CASSPGQGAPHGYTF | TGTGCCAGCAGCCCTGGACAGGGGGCGCCCCATGGCTACACCTTC
TRBJ1-3 | . | TRBV7-9 | TRBD1 | CASSRPTGEDTIYF | TGTGCCAGCAGCCGACCTACAGGGGAAGACACCATATATTTT
TRBJ2-1 | . | TRBV19 | TRBD2 | CASGGGEQFF | TGTGCCAGCGGGGGGGGCGAGCAGTTCTTC
TRBJ1-3 | . | TRBV25-1 | TRBD1 | CASSEYGQGKGNTIYF | TGTGCCAGCAGTGAATACGGACAGGGGAAAGGAAACACCATATATTTT
TRBJ2-2 | . | TRBV5-1 | TRBD1 | CASSRSGTGGIGELFF | TGCGCCAGCAGCCGATCCGGGACAGGGGGCATCGGGGAGCTGTTTTTT
TRBJ2-1 | few | TRBV5-6 | TRBD2 | CASSSTTSGDKQFF | TGTGCCAGCAGCTCGACGACTAGCGGGGATAAGCAGTTCTTC
TRBJ1-3 | . | TRBV6-5 | TRBD1 | CASSLTGGGNTIYF | TGTGCCAGCAGTCTCACAGGGGGAGGAAACACCATATATTTT
TRBJ2-3 | once | TRBV3-1/TRBV3-2 | . | CASSRTLPELYF | TGTGCCAGCAGCCGGACTCTCCCTGAATTATATTTT
TRBJ2-7 | . | TRBV7-6 | . | CASSRHDSYEQYF | TGTGCCAGCAGCAGACACGACTCCTACGAGCAGTACTTC
TRBJ2-2 | . | TRBV15 | TRBD2 | CATSGGVVDTGELFF | TGTGCCACCAGCGGGGGGGTGGTGGACACCGGGGAGCTGTTTTTT
TRBJ2-2 | . | TRBV10-3 | . | CAISEQANTGELFF | TGTGCCATCAGTGAGCAGGCGAACACCGGGGAGCTGTTTTTT
TRBJ1-1 | once | TRBV7-2 | . | CASSFTGIMNTEAFF | TGTGCCAGCAGCTTTACAGGGATTATGAACACTGAAGCTTTCTTT
TRBJ2-5 | . | TRBV5-1 | TRBD1 | CASSLDRGGETQYF | TGCGCCAGCAGCTTAGACAGGGGGGGCGAGACCCAGTACTTC
TRBJ2-2 | . | TRBV7-7 | TRBD1 | CASSRRDRGFAGELFF | TGTGCCAGCAGCCGCCGGGACAGGGGATTCGCCGGGGAGCTGTTTTTT
TRBJ2-2 | . | TRBV9 | . | CASSVDPRSNTGELFF | TGTGCCAGCAGCGTAGATCCACGGAGTAACACCGGGGAGCTGTTTTTT
TRBJ2-7 | . | TRBV5-1 | TRBD1 | CASSLATGLSYEQYF | TGCGCCAGCAGCTTAGCGACAGGGCTATCCTACGAGCAGTACTTC
TRBJ2-7 | . | TRBV19 | . | CASSLLYLYEQYF | TGTGCCAGTAGCTTGTTGTATCTCTACGAGCAGTACTTC
TRBJ2-1 | . | TRBV18 | TRBD2 | CASSRDSPGGNEQFF | TGTGCCAGCTCACGGGACTCCCCGGGGGGAAATGAGCAGTTCTTC
TRBJ2-5 | . | TRBV2 | TRBD2 | CASSRSGVRETQYF | TGTGCCAGCAGCCGAAGCGGGGTTCGGGAGACCCAGTACTTC
TRBJ1-5 | once | TRBV18 | . | CASSPGGRRGKEPQHF | TGTGCCAGCTCACCTGGGGGACGGAGGGGAAAGGAGCCCCAGCATTTT
TRBJ1-2 | . | TRBV2 | . | CASSEVRARGRGYTF | TGTGCCAGCAGTGAAGTGCGGGCTCGGGGAAGAGGCTACACCTTC
TRBJ2-4 | few | TRBV7-9 | . | CASSLGLAKNIQYF | TGTGCCAGCAGCTTAGGTCTAGCCAAAAACATTCAGTACTTC
TRBJ2-6 | . | TRBV9 | TRBD1 | CASSSRSGQGGSGANVLTF | TGTGCCAGCAGCTCCCGATCGGGACAGGGGGGATCTGGGGCCAACGTCCTGACTTTC
TRBJ2-7 | . | TRBV4-1 | . | CASSQRDTGYYEQYF | TGCGCCAGCAGCCAGAGGGACACAGGGTACTACGAGCAGTACTTC
TRBJ2-3 | . | TRBV5-1 | . | CASSPRGAGTDTQYF | TGCGCCAGCAGCCCTCGGGGAGCTGGCACAGATACGCAGTATTTT
TRBJ1-4 | once | TRBV6-5 | . | CASRDLRGRSEKLFF | TGTGCCAGCAGAGACTTACGGGGTAGAAGTGAAAAACTGTTTTTT
TRBJ2-7 | many | TRBV6-5 | . | CASSSTQGKNIYEQYF | TGTGCCAGCAGTTCAACGCAGGGCAAAAATATTTACGAGCAGTACTTC
TRBJ1-1 | . | TRBV29-1 | . | CSAEAYTEAFF | TGCAGCGCCGAGGCGTACACTGAAGCTTTCTTT
TRBJ2-7 | . | TRBV3-1/TRBV3-2 | . | CASSQDPPTGQYF | TGTGCCAGCAGCCAAGATCCCCCAACAGGGCAGTACTTC
TRBJ2-4 | . | TRBV27 | . | CASSPQGRDIQYF | TGTGCCAGCAGTCCTCAGGGGAGGGACATTCAGTACTTC
TRBJ2-7 | . | TRBV3-1/TRBV3-2 | TRBD2 | CASSQAPGTSGGRQYF | TGTGCCAGCAGCCAGGCCCCCGGGACTAGCGGGGGGCGGCAGTACTTC
TRBJ1-2 | . | TRBV2 | . | CASSEQERAYGYTF | TGTGCCAGCAGTGAACAGGAGAGGGCCTATGGCTACACCTTC